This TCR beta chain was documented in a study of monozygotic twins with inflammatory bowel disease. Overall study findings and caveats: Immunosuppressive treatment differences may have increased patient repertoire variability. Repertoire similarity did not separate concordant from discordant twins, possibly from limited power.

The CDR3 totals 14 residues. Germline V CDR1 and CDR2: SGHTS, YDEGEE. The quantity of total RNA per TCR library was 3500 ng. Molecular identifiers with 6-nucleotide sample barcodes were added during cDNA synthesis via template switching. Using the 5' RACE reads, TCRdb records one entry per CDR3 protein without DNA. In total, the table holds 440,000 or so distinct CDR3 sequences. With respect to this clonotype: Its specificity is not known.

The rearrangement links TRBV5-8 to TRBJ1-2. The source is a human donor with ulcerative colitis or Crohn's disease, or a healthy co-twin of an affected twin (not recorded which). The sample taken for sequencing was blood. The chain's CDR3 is CASSRLEGGYGYTF.